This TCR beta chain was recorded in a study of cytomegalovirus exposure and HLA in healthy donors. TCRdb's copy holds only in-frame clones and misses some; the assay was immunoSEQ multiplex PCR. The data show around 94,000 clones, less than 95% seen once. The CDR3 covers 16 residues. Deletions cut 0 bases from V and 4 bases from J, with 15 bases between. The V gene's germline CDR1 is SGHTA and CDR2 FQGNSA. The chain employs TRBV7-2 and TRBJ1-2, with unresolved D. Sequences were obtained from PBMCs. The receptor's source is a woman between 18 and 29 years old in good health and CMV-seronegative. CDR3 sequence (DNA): TGTGCCAGCAGCTTAGCGTCTGGTGTTGGAGCCTATGGCTACACCTTC. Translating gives CASSLASGVGAYGYTF. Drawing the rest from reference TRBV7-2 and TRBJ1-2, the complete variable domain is GAGVSQSPSNKVTEKGKDVELRCDPISGHTALYWYRQSLGQGLEFLIYFQGNSAPDKSGLPSDRFSAERTGGSVSTLTIQRTQQEDSAVYLCASSLASGVGAYGYTFGSGTRLTVV.